What follows are 7 T cell receptor beta chains derived from one specimen sequenced in a study of blood T cell repertoires in COVID-19. TCRdb keeps only in-frame clones here, not all; method: immunoSEQ multiplex PCR. The profile shows about 280,000 clones, around 85% of them singletons. Sequencing was done on a sample of PBMCs or T cells enriched from blood (not recorded which). The receptors originated from a woman aged 40-49 years who had recovered from COVID-19.

The DNA of the CDR3 is TGTGCCAGCTCACCACCGCCCCAGGGGACCCAGTACTTC. It translates to CASSPPPQGTQYF. This chain uses TRBV18 with TRBJ2-5, with TRBD1 as a possible D gene (5 bases). The CDR3 extends over 13 amino acids. Germline V gene sequence: CDR1 KGHSH, CDR2 LQKENI. V dropped 0 bases and J dropped 7 bases, with 9 bases sitting between them.

The chain joins TRBV5-4 to TRBJ1-3, with D possibly matching TRBD1 (5 bases). The CDR3 is 14 amino acids. Germline loops: CDR1 SGHNT, CDR2 YYREEE (reference sequence). Trimming took off 2 bases at V and 4 bases at J, with 10 bases between the two ends. The CDR3 region has the DNA TGTGCCAGCAGCTTTGGGGGGGAAGGAAACACCATATATTTT. Its protein is CASSFGGEGNTIYF.

This clone was seen a single time. The chain carries TRBV28 and TRBJ1-6, with D perhaps matching TRBD1 (5 bases). The germline V gene encodes CDR1 MDHEN and CDR2 SYDVKM. The V end lost 4 bases, the J end lost 15 bases, and 22 bases lay between the germline ends. This CDR3 is 15 amino acids long. The CDR3 nucleotides read TGTGCCAGCAGTTCGTCTGGACCGAACTTTAGGGGCCTCCACTTT. Residues: CASSSSGPNFRGLHF.

The rearrangement joins TRBV7-2 to TRBJ1-4; D might be TRBD1 (5 bases). The CDR3 contains 15 residues. Germline V gene lookup returns CDR1 SGHTA and CDR2 FQGNSA. With 1 base removed from V and 8 bases from J, the gap between germline ends came to 14 bases. The CDR3 DNA follows: TGTGCCAGCAGCTTAGTCAATAGGGGTCGCGAAAAACTGTTTTTT. Amino acid sequence: CASSLVNRGREKLFF.

J is TRBJ2-3 and V is TRBV6-5, with 8 bases lining up with TRBD1. Trimming removed 7 bases from V and 4 bases from J; junction bases left unmatched: 7. CDR3 length: 14 residues. In germline, CDR1 is MNHEY, CDR2 SVGAGI. The CDR3: CASTSTGGADTQYF. Written as DNA, the CDR3 is TGTGCCAGCACTTCTACAGGGGGTGCAGATACGCAGTATTTT.

The rearrangement links TRBV7-2 to TRBJ2-1; TRBD2 matches at 8 bases. Germline values: CDR1 SGHTA, CDR2 FQGNSA. The ends lost 6 bases at V and 4 bases at J; junction bases unmatched: 8. The CDR3 is made up of 15 amino acids. The CDR3 loop reads CASRFSGSRYNEQFF. The CDR3 coding sequence is TGTGCCAGCAGATTCAGCGGGAGTAGGTACAATGAGCAGTTCTTC.

The DNA for the CDR3 is TGTGCCAGCAGCTTAGAGCATCCTTCAGATACGCAGTATTTT. This encodes CASSLEHPSDTQYF. This sequence joins TRBV7-9 and TRBJ2-3; D not certain. Germline CDR1 reads SEHNR; CDR2 reads FQNEAQ (reference sequence). V was cut by 1 base and J by 4 bases, with 9 bases left in between. CDR3 length equals 14 residues.